One T cell receptor (beta chain) is described in this entry. Antigen: not known. A read error is possible here, since a much larger clone lies one base away. The data stem from a study of T cells in Graves' hyperthyroidism and ophthalmopathy. Whole-study findings and limits: Blood also contained most expanded thyroid clonotypes above 0.001.

There are 13 residues in the CDR3. Authors of the study amplified TCR beta CDR3 regions from RNA transcripts. TCR CDR3 regions were first amplified by RT-PCR with HTBI primers. TCRdb independently ran MiXCR on the multiplex PCR reads; one entry per CDR3 protein. This table holds 480,000 or so distinct CDR3 sequences, over 35% found once. Patients with uncontrolled infections, other autoimmune diseases, pregnancy or lactation were excluded. The source material was peripheral blood or thyroid tissue (not recorded which). The genes are TRBV12-3 or TRBV12-4 and TRBJ2-5; D is unclear. The receptor comes from an adult woman with Graves' disease, either hyperthyroidism or ophthalmopathy (not recorded which). This chain's CDR3 is CAGSPTNQETQYF. The CDR3 DNA sequence: TGTGCCGGCAGTCCAACAAACCAAGAGACCCAGTACTTC.